This T cell receptor (beta chain) was sequenced for a study of identical twins. The study's findings and limits: The study found that models underestimated out-of-frame TCR alpha sharing in monozygotic twins. The study found weaker excess twin sharing in beta out-of-frame sequences. Memory repertoires showed no such pattern, whereas abundant cord blood beta clonotypes carried fewer insertions.

Per germline, CDR1 SQVTM and CDR2 ANQGSEA. The CDR3 runs 12 residues. V was shortened by 5 bases and J by 5 bases, with 12 bases between the two germline ends. cDNA carried unique molecular identifiers, and a universal primer site was added by template switching. Using its own MiXCR run on the 5' RACE reads, TCRdb lists one record per CDR3 protein. The table has some 1,700,000 distinct CDR3 sequences, around a third seen once. As concerns this clonotype: Its antigen is undetermined.

The clonotype was recovered from a newborn girl in good health. The sequenced material came from cord blood. This chain uses TRBV29-1 with TRBJ2-5; D uncertain. CDR3: CSVSWVGETQYF. The CDR3 DNA is TGCAGCGTTTCCTGGGTCGGGGAGACCCAGTACTTC.